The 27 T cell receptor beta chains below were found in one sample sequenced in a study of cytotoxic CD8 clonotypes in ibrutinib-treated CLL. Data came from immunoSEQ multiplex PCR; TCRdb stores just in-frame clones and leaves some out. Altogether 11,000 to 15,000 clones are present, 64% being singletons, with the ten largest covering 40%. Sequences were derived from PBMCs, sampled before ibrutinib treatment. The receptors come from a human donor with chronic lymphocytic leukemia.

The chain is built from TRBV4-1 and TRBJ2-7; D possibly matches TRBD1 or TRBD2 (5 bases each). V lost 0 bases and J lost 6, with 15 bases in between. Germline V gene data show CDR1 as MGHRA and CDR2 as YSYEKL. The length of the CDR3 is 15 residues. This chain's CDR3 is CASSQEGSGTREQYF. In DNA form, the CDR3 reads TGCGCCAGCAGCCAAGAGGGGTCAGGGACCCGCGAGCAGTACTTC.

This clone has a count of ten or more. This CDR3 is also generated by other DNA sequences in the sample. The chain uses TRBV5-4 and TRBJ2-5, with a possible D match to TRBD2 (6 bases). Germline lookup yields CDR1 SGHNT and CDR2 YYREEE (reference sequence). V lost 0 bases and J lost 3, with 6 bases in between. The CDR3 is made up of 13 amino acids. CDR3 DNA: TGTGCCAGCAGCTTGGGGGGGGAAGAGACCCAGTACTTC. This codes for CASSLGGEETQYF.

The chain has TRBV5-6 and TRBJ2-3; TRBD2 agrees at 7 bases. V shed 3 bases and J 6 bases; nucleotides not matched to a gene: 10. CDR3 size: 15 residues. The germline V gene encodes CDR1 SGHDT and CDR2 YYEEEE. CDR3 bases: TGTGCCAGCAGCTCAACGGGACTAAGGGTGGATACGCAGTATTTT. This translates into CASSSTGLRVDTQYF.

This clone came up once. The CDR3 loop reads CASSFTTRYNEQFF. The DNA for the CDR3 is TGTGCCAGCAGCTTCACAACCCGCTACAATGAGCAGTTCTTC. V is TRBV5-6 and J is TRBJ2-1, with D uncertain. Trimming took off 2 bases at V and 3 bases at J, with 9 bases between the two ends. CDR1 and CDR2 (germline): SGHDT, YYEEEE. This CDR3 spans 14 amino acids.

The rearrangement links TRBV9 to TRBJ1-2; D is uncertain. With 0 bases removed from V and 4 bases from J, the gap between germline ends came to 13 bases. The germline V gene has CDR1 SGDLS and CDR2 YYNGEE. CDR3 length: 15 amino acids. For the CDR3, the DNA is TGTGCCAGCAGCGTAGCGCTAGGGCTCCGCTATGGCTACACCTTC. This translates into CASSVALGLRYGYTF.

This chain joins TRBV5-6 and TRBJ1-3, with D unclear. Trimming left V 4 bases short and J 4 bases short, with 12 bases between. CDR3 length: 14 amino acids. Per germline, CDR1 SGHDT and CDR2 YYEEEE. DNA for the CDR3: TGTGCCAGCAGCGATCGGGAGAGAGGAAACACCATATATTTT. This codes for CASSDRERGNTIYF.

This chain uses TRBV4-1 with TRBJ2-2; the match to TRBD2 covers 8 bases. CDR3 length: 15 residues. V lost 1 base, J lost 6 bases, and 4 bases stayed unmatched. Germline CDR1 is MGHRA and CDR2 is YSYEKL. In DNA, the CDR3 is TGCGCCAGCAGCCAAGTTCAGCGGGGGTCCGGGGAGCTGTTTTTT. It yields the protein CASSQVQRGSGELFF.

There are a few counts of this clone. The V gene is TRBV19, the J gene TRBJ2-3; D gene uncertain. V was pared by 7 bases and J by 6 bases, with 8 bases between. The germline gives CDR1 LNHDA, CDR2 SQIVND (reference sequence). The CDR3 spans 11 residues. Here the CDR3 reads CASKIVDTQYF. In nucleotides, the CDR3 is TGTGCCAGTAAGATTGTGGATACGCAGTATTTT.

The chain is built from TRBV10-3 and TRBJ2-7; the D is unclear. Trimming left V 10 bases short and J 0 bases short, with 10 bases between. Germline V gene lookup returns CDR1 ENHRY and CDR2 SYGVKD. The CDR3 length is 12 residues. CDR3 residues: CATKTGSYEQYF. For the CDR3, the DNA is TGTGCCACGAAGACCGGCTCCTACGAGCAGTACTTC.

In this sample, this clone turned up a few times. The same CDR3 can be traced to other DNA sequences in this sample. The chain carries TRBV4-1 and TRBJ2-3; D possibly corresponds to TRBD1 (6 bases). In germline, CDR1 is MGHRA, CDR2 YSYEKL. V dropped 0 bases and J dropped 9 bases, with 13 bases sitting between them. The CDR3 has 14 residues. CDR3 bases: TGCGCCAGCAGCCAAGAACCAGGGGAGAACACGCAGTATTTT. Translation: CASSQEPGENTQYF.

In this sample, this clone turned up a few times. The chain's CDR3 is CASTTYATNEKLFF. The CDR3 DNA reads TGTGCCAGTACCACCTATGCAACTAATGAAAAACTGTTTTTT. The chain uses TRBV19 and TRBJ1-4; D is ambiguous. Germline-derived CDR1 and CDR2 are LNHDA and SQIVND (reference sequence). V lost 7 bases and J lost 0, with 9 bases in between. The CDR3 sequence is 14 residues long.

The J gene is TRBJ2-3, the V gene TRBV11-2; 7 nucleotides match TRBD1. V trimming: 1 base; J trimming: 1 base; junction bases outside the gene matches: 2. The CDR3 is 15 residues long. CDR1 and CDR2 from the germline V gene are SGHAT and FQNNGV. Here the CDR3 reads CASSLGDRGTDTQYF. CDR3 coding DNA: TGTGCCAGCAGCTTAGGAGACAGGGGCACAGATACGCAGTATTTT. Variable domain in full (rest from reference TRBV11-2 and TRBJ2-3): EAGVAQSPRYKIIEKRQSVAFWCNPISGHATLYWYQQILGQGPKLLIQFQNNGVVDDSQLPKDRFSAERLKGVDSTLKIQPAKLEDSAVYLCASSLGDRGTDTQYFGPGTRLTVL.

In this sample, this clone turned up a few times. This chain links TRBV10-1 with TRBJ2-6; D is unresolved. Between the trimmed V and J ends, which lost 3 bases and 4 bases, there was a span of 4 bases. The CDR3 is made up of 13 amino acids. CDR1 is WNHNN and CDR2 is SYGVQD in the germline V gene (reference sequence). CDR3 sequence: CASSDSGANVLTF. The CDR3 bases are TGCGCCAGCAGTGATTCCGGGGCCAACGTCCTGACTTTC.

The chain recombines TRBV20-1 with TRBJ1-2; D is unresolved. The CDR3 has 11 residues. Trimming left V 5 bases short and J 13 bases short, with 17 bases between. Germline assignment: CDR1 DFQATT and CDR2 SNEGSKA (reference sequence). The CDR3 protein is CSAPRDVFFTF. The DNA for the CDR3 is TGCAGTGCTCCCCGGGATGTCTTCTTCACCTTC.

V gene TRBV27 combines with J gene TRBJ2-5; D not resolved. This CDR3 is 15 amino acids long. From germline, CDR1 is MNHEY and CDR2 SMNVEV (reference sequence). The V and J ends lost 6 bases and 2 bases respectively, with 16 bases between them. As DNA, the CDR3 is TGTGCCAGCAGGCCTCATGCAGGCCCTCAAGAGACCCAGTACTTC. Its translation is CASRPHAGPQETQYF.

The CDR3 protein is CSVEDFIGQGADGANVLTF. CDR3 nucleotides: TGCAGCGTTGAAGATTTTATAGGACAGGGGGCAGATGGGGCCAACGTCCTGACTTTC. The chain links TRBV29-1 to TRBJ2-6; 11 bases align to TRBD1. Trimming cost V 0 bases and J 3 bases; bases outside gene matches: 10. CDR3 length equals 19 residues. CDR1 is SQVTM, CDR2 ANQGSEA, per germline.

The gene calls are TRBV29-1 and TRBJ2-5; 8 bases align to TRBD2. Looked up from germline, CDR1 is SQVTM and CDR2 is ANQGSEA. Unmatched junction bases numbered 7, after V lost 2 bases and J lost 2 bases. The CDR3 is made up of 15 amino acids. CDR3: CSVETDREGQETQYF. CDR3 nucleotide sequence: TGCAGCGTTGAAACGGACCGGGAGGGTCAAGAGACCCAGTACTTC.

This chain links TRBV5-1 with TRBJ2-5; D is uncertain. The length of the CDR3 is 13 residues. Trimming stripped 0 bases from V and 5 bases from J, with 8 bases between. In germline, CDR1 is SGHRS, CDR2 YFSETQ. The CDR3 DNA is TGCGCCAGCAGCTTGGCCGGCAGGGAGACCCAGTACTTC. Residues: CASSLAGRETQYF.

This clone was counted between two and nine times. The CDR3 sequence: CASSEGTSGEGYQETQYF. In nucleotides, the CDR3 is TGTGCCAGCAGTGAAGGGACTAGCGGGGAGGGGTACCAAGAGACCCAGTACTTC. The chain couples TRBV2 to TRBJ2-5, with 12 nucleotides matching TRBD2. The ends lost 1 base at V and 0 bases at J; junction bases unmatched: 6. Germline CDR1 is SNHLY and CDR2 is FYNNEI. CDR3 length: 18 amino acids.

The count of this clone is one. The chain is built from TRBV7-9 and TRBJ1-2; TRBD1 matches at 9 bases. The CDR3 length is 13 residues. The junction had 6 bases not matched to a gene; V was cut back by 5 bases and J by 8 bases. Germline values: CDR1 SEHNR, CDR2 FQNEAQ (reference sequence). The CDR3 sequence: CASSAGQGGGYTF. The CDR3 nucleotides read TGTGCCAGCAGCGCGGGACAGGGAGGCGGCTACACCTTC.

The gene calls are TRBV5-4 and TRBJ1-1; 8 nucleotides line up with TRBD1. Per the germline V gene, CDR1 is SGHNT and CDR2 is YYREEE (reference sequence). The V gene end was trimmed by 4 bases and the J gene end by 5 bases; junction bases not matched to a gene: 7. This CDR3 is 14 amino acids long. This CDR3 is CASSQDRELTEAFF. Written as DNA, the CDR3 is TGTGCCAGCAGCCAGGACAGGGAACTTACTGAAGCTTTCTTT.

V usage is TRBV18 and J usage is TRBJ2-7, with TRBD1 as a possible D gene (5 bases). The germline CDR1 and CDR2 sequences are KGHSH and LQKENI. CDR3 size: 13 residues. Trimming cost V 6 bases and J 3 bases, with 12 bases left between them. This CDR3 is CASSPKDSYEQYF. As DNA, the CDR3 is TGTGCCAGCTCCCCTAAAGACAGCTACGAGCAGTACTTC.

The CDR3 here is CASSFLRDVSYEQYF. The CDR3 DNA sequence: TGTGCCAGCAGCTTCCTCCGGGACGTATCCTACGAGCAGTACTTC. The J gene is TRBJ2-7, the V gene TRBV7-4; either TRBD1 or TRBD2 may supply D (5 bases each). The V end lost 3 bases, the J end lost 1 base, and 13 bases lay between the germline ends. This CDR3 region has 15 residues. CDR1 SGHVT and CDR2 SQSDAQ come from the germline V gene.

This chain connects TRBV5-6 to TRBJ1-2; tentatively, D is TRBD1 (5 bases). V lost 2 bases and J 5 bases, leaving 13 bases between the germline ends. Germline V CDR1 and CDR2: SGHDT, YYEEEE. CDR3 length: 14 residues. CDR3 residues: CASSFDWDSYGYTF. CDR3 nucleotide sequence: TGTGCCAGCAGCTTCGATTGGGACTCATATGGCTACACCTTC.

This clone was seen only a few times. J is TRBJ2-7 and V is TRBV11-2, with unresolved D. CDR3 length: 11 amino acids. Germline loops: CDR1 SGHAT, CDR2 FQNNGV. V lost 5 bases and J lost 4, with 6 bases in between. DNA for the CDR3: TGTGCCAGCAGCCCCGCTTACGAGCAGTACTTC. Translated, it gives CASSPAYEQYF.

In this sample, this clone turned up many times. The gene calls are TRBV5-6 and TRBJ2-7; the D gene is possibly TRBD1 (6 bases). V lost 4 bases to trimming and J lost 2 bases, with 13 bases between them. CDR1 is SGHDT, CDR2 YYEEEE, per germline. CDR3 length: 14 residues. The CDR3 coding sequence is TGTGCCAGCAGCACAGGGTCCTCAACCTACGAGCAGTACTTC. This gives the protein CASSTGSSTYEQYF.

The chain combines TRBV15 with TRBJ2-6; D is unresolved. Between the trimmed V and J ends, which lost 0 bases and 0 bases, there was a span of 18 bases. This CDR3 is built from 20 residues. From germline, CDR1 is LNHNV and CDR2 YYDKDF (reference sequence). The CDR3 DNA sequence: TGTGCCACCAGCAGAGATCCACTCGGTGTCAGGTTCTCTGGGGCCAACGTCCTGACTTTC. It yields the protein CATSRDPLGVRFSGANVLTF.